The 7 T cell receptor beta chains below were found in one sample sequenced in a study of T cells in Graves' hyperthyroidism and ophthalmopathy. Amplification targeted TCR beta CDR3 regions from RNA transcripts. RT-PCR in the first round (using the HTBI primer set) targeted the TCR CDR3. TCRdb fed the multiplex PCR reads into MiXCR, producing one record per CDR3 protein. The table shows more than 600,000 distinct CDR3 sequences, with 16% occurring only once. The sequenced material came from blood. The receptor source for this set is a young man with Graves' hyperthyroidism.

The chain's CDR3 is CASRTGGSGELFF. As DNA, the CDR3 is TGTGCCAGCAGGACAGGGGGGTCCGGGGAGCTGTTTTTT. This chain connects TRBV12-3 or TRBV12-4 to TRBJ2-2; 9 nucleotides agree with TRBD1. V lost 6 bases and J lost 6; bases outside the gene matches: 2. This CDR3 is 13 amino acids long.

This clonotype came up a few times. This sequence may be a read error, since a much larger clone differs from it by one base. The J gene is TRBJ2-7, the V gene TRBV11-1; 10 bases are shared with TRBD1. Germline CDR1 reads SGHAT; CDR2 reads FQDESV (reference sequence). V lost 1 base, J lost 5 bases, and 2 bases stayed unmatched. CDR3 length equals 14 residues. The CDR3 DNA reads TGTGCCAGCAGCTTAGAGACAGGGGGCGACGAGCAGTACTTC. Translated, it gives CASSLETGGDEQYF.

The CDR3 protein is CASGNLAGPTDTQYF. CDR3 nucleotide sequence: TGTGCCAGCGGCAACCTAGCGGGGCCCACAGATACGCAGTATTTT. This chain uses TRBV9 with TRBJ2-3; 9 positions agree with TRBD2. This CDR3 spans 15 amino acids. CDR1 is SGDLS and CDR2 is YYNGEE in the germline V gene. V lost 7 bases to trimming and J lost 2 bases; unmatched junction nucleotides: 8.

Many counts were recorded for this clonotype. V and J are TRBV2 and TRBJ2-1, with 12 bases identical to TRBD2. CDR1 and CDR2 (germline): SNHLY, FYNNEI. With 6 bases clipped from V and 4 bases from J, the junction kept 4 bases outside the gene matches. The CDR3 loop spans 15 amino acids. The CDR3 bases are TGTGCCAGCAGAAGGACTAGCGGGAAATACAATGAGCAGTTCTTC. Translated: CASRRTSGKYNEQFF.

This clonotype has at least ten counts. The V call is TRBV12-3 or TRBV12-4, the J call TRBJ2-7; D is undetermined. This CDR3 is 13 amino acids long. Deletions cut 7 bases from V and 2 bases from J, with 12 bases between. The CDR3 here is CASTLSGTYEQYF. DNA for the CDR3: TGTGCCAGCACCCTTAGTGGTACCTACGAGCAGTACTTC.

The chain couples TRBV5-1 to TRBJ2-7; TRBD1 is a possible D gene (6 bases). This CDR3 region has 15 residues. Germline V lookup: CDR1 SGHRS, CDR2 YFSETQ. V lost 5 bases, J lost 0 bases, and 15 bases lay in between. The CDR3 loop reads CASSPRQARSYEQYF. The CDR3, as DNA: TGCGCCAGCAGTCCAAGACAGGCCCGCTCCTACGAGCAGTACTTC.

J is TRBJ2-2 and V is TRBV6-1; D remains ambiguous. The CDR3 consists of 11 residues. Trimming cost V 7 bases and J 7 bases, with 7 bases left between them. Looked up from germline, CDR1 is MNHNS and CDR2 is SASEGT. The CDR3 loop reads CASIEDGELFF. CDR3 nucleotides: TGTGCCAGCATCGAAGACGGGGAGCTGTTTTTT.